This entry features one T cell receptor beta chain sequence. The CDR3 contains 18 residues. V lost 3 bases to trimming and J lost 4 bases; unmatched junction nucleotides: 10. Germline V gene lookup returns CDR1 SGDLS and CDR2 YYNGEE. Produced via immunoSEQ multiplex PCR; TCRdb's table is partial and in-frame only. Among more than 300,000 clones listed, 70% to 90% were seen once. These data belong to a study of blood T cell repertoires in COVID-19. The sequenced sample consisted of peripheral blood. V and J are TRBV9 and TRBJ2-2, with 12 positions matching TRBD2. The TCR sequence derives from a man between 18 and 35 years old who had recovered from COVID-19. CDR3 nucleotides: TGTGCCAGCAGCGCCGAACTAGCGGGGGGCTTCTTCACCGGGGAGCTGTTTTTT. Protein: CASSAELAGGFFTGELFF.